This T cell receptor beta chain was sequenced in a study of T cell repertoires in cytomegalovirus infection. TCRdb called the reads again in MiXCR, with one record for every CDR3 protein. This sample has 150,000 to 200,000 distinct CDR3 sequences; about a tenth occur once, and the top ten carry about 4.6%. Only a few counts were recorded for this clonotype. The CDR3 spans 14 residues. V dropped 4 bases and J dropped 4 bases, with 14 bases sitting between them. Germline V gene data show CDR1 as SGHRS and CDR2 as YFSETQ. The receptor comes from a human donor in good health (CMV status not recorded). Some clones in this sample may be carry-over from other donors' samples. The sample taken for sequencing was PBMCs. This rearrangement joins TRBV5-1 to TRBJ2-5; D unclear. The CDR3 loop is CASSQGSGGETQYF. As DNA, the CDR3 is TGCGCCAGCAGCCAAGGGTCGGGTGGAGAGACCCAGTACTTC.